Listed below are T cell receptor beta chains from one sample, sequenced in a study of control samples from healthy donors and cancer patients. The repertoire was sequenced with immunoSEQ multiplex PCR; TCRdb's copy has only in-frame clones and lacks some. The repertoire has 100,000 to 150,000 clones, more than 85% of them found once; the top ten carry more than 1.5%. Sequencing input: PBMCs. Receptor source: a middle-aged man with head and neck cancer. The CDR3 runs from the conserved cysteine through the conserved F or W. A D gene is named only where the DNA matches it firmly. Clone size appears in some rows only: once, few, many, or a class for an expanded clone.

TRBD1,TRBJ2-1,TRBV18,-,CASSPGTGYNEQFF,TGTGCCAGCTCACCCGGGACAGGGTACAATGAGCAGTTCTTC
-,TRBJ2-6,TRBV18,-,CASSPIEAGHSQGVLTF,TGTGCCAGCTCACCAATCGAAGCTGGACATTCGCAAGGCGTCCTGACTTTC
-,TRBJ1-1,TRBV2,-,CAIYYLAWAFF,TGTGCCATCTACTACCTCGCATGGGCTTTCTTT
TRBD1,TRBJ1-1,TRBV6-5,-,CASTWDREDTEAFF,TGTGCCAGCACTTGGGACAGGGAGGACACTGAAGCTTTCTTT
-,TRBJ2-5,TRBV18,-,CASSLQGAQETQYF,TGTGCCAGCTCCCTCCAAGGGGCCCAAGAGACCCAGTACTTC
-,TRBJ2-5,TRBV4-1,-,CASSHPGVAGRTQYF,TGCGCCAGCAGCCATCCCGGGGTCGCAGGAAGGACCCAGTACTTC
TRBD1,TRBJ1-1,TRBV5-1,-,CASSLDRGQGVRYFRTEAFF,TGCGCCAGCAGCTTGGATAGGGGACAGGGGGTCAGGTATTTTCGGACTGAAGCTTTCTTT
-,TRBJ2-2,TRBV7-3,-,CASSLGFTGELFF,TGTGCCAGCAGCTTAGGTTTCACCGGGGAGCTGTTTTTT
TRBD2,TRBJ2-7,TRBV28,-,CASSLGGWDEQYF,TGTGCCAGCAGTTTGGGGGGGTGGGACGAGCAGTACTTC
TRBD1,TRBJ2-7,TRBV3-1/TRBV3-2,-,CASSPGTGGAEQYF,TGTGCCAGCAGCCCGGGGACAGGAGGGGCCGAGCAGTACTTC
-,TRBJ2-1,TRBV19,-,CASSRGIGLGYNEQFF,TGTGCCAGTAGTCGGGGGATTGGCCTCGGATACAATGAGCAGTTCTTC
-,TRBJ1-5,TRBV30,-,CAWSAPGARVNQPQHF,TGTGCCTGGAGTGCCCCGGGGGCTAGGGTCAATCAGCCCCAGCATTTT
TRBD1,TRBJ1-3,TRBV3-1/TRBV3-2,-,CASSPRTGLMGVTIYF,TGTGCCAGCAGCCCCCGGACAGGGCTGATGGGGGTCACCATATATTTT
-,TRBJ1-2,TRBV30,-,CAWSPPGGGYTF,TGTGCCTGGAGTCCGCCCGGGGGGGGCTACACCTTC
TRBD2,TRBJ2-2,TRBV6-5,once,CASRTSSGPTGELFF,TGTGCCAGCAGAACCTCTAGCGGTCCAACCGGGGAGCTGTTTTTT
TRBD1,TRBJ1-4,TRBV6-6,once,CASSWDRGFGKLFF,TGTGCCAGCAGTTGGGACAGGGGATTCGGAAAACTGTTTTTT
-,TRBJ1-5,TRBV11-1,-,CASSRGPHNQPQHF,TGTGCCAGCAGCCGGGGCCCCCACAATCAGCCCCAGCATTTT
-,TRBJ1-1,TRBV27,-,CASSLGGAGTEAFF,TGTGCCAGCAGTTTAGGGGGGGCTGGCACTGAAGCTTTCTTT
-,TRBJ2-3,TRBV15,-,CATSRAGPGTDTQYF,TGTGCCACCAGCAGAGCTGGGCCCGGCACAGATACGCAGTATTTT
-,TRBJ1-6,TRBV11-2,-,CASSLLREDSPLHF,TGTGCCAGCAGCTTGCTCAGGGAAGACTCACCCCTCCACTTT
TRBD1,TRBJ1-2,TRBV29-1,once,CSSQGGQYGYTF,TGCAGCTCCCAGGGGGGTCAATATGGCTACACCTTC
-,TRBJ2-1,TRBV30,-,CAWRGGYNEQFF,TGTGCCTGGAGAGGGGGCTACAATGAGCAGTTCTTC
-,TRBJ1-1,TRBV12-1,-,CASSFAGGRRAEAFF,TGTGCCAGCAGCTTTGCGGGGGGAAGGAGGGCTGAAGCTTTCTTT
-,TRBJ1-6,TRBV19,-,CASSGIGSPLHF,TGTGCCAGTAGTGGAATCGGGTCACCCCTCCACTTT
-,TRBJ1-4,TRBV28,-,CASSSSRQTPTNEKLFF,TGTGCCAGCAGTTCCTCCCGACAGACCCCAACTAATGAAAAACTGTTTTTT
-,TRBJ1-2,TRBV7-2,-,CASSLSRTDGYTF,TGTGCCAGCAGCTTATCGAGGACAGATGGCTACACCTTC
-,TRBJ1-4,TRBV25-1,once,CASSIPLGVGLEKLFF,TGTGCCAGCAGCATCCCTTTAGGGGTAGGCCTAGAAAAACTGTTTTTT
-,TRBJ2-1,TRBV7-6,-,CASSSTENEQFF,TGTGCCAGCAGCTCGACAGAAAATGAGCAGTTCTTC
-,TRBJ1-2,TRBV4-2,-,CASSQDLGGLLGGYTF,TGTGCCAGCAGCCAAGACTTGGGGGGATTGCTTGGTGGCTACACCTTC
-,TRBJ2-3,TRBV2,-,CASRERWGGLTDTQYF,TGTGCCAGCAGGGAGCGTTGGGGGGGCCTTACAGATACGCAGTATTTT
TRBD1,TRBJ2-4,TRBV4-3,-,CASSRGQGAAKNIQYF,TGCGCCAGCAGCCGAGGACAGGGGGCTGCCAAAAACATTCAGTACTTC
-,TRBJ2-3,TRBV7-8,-,CASSLSTDTQYF,TGTGCCAGCAGCCTTAGCACAGATACGCAGTATTTT